What follows is one T cell receptor (beta chain) and its context. The antigen remains unidentified. Method: immunoSEQ multiplex PCR; TCRdb's copy keeps in-frame clones and lacks some. Of about 77,000 clones in the sample, just over 90% were seen once. The data were taken from a study of OX40 agonist ivuxolimab in advanced cancers. Study outcomes and limitations: Researchers did not determine the expanded peripheral T cells' antigen specificity.

Germline V gene data show CDR1 as SGHNT and CDR2 as YENEEA. The CDR3 loop spans 13 amino acids. The V gene lost 5 bases and the J gene lost 7 bases, with 14 bases spanning the gap. The material was CD4+ or CD8+ T cells sorted from blood, obtained in a trial of the OX40 agonist ivuxolimab. V is TRBV11-3 and J is TRBJ1-1; D call uncertain. The TCR sequence derives from an adult with an advanced solid tumor such as melanoma, head and neck, liver or kidney cancer. The CDR3 region has the DNA TGTGCCAGCAGCCTAGGGAGTAGTAATGAAGCTTTCTTT. Protein product: CASSLGSSNEAFF.